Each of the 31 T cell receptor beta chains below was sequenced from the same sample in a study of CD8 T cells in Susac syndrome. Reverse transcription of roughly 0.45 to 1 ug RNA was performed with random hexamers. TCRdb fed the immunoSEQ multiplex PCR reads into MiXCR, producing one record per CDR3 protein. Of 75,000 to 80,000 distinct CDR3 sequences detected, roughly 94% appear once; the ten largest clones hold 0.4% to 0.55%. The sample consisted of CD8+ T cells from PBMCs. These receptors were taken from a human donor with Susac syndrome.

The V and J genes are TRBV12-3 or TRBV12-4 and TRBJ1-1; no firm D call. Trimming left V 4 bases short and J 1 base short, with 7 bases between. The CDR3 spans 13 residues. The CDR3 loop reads CASSYKENTEAFF. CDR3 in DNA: TGTGCCAGCAGTTATAAGGAGAACACTGAAGCTTTCTTT.

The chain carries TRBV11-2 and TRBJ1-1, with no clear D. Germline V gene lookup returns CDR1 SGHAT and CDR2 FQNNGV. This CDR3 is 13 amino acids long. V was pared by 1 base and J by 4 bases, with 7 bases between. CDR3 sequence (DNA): TGTGCCAGCAGCTTAGGCCGATTCACTGAAGCTTTCTTT. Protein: CASSLGRFTEAFF.

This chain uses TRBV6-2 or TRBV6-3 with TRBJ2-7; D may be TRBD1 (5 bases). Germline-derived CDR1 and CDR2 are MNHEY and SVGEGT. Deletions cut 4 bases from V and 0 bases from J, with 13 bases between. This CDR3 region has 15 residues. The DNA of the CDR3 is TGTGCCAGCAGTTGGGGCAGTCTCAGCTCCTACGAGCAGTACTTC. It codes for CASSWGSLSSYEQYF.

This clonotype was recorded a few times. Here the CDR3 DNA reads TGTGCCAGCAGTTTGAATCGGGGCGACGAGCAGTACTTC. It codes for CASSLNRGDEQYF. The rearrangement uses TRBV27 and TRBJ2-7; D is perhaps TRBD1 or TRBD2 (5 bases each). CDR1 is MNHEY, CDR2 SMNVEV, per germline (reference sequence). There are 13 residues in the CDR3. V lost 3 bases and J lost 5, with 11 bases in between.

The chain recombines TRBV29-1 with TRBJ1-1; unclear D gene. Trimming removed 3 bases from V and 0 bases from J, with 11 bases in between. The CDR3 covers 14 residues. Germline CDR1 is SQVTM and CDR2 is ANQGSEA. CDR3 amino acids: CSVEGNSLNTEAFF. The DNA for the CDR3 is TGCAGCGTTGAGGGTAACAGCTTGAACACTGAAGCTTTCTTT.

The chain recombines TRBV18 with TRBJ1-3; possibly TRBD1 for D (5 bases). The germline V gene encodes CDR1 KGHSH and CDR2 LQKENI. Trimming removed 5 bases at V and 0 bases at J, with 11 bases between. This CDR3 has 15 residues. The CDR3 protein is CASSIQVNSGNTIYF. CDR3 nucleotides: TGTGCCAGCTCAATACAGGTTAACTCTGGAAACACCATATATTTT.

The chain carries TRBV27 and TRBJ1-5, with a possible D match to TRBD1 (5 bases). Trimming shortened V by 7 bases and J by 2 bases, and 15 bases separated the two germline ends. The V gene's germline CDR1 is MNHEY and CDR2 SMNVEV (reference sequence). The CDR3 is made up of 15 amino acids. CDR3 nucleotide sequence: TGTGCCAGCACCCGGGTGGGGGATGGCAATCAGCCCCAGCATTTT. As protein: CASTRVGDGNQPQHF.

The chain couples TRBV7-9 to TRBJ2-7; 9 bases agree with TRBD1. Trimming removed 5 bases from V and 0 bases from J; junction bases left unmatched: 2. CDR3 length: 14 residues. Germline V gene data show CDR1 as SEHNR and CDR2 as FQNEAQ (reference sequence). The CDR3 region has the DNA TGTGCCAGCAGCGGACAGGGGTCCTCCTACGAGCAGTACTTC. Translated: CASSGQGSSYEQYF.

CDR3 region: CSVEKSGTGGEKLFF. The DNA of the CDR3 is TGCAGCGTCGAGAAGTCCGGGACAGGGGGTGAAAAACTGTTTTTT. The genes are TRBV29-1 and TRBJ1-4; 11 bases are shared with TRBD1. The J segment lost 7 bases and the V segment lost 6 bases, leaving 10 bases of the junction unmatched. Per germline, CDR1 SQVTM and CDR2 ANQGSEA. This CDR3 comprises 15 residues.

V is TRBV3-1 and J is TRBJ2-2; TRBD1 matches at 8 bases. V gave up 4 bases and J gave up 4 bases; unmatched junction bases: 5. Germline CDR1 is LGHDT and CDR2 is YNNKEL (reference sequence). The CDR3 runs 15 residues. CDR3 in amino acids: CASSPQGEFTGELFF. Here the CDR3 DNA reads TGTGCCAGCAGCCCACAGGGGGAGTTCACCGGGGAGCTGTTTTTT.

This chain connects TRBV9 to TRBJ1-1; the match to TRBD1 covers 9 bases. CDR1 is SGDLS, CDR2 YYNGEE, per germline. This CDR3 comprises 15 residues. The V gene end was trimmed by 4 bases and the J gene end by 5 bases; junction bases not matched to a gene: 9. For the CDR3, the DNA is TGTGCCAGCAGCTCACGGACAGGGGCGGCGACTGAAGCTTTCTTT. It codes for CASSSRTGAATEAFF.

The CDR3 nucleotides read TGTGCCAGCAGAACGGGACAGCTGAACACCGGGGAGCTGTTTTTT. Amino acids: CASRTGQLNTGELFF. The rearrangement joins TRBV7-9 to TRBJ2-2; TRBD1 aligns across 7 bases. The CDR3 contains 15 residues. V shed 6 bases, J shed 1 base, and the junction held 5 bases outside the gene matches. Germline values: CDR1 SEHNR, CDR2 FQNEAQ (reference sequence).

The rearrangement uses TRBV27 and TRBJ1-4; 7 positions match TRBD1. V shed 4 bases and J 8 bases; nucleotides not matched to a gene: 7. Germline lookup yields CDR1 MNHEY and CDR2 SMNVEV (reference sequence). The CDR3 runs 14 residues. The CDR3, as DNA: TGTGCCAGCAGTTCGGACAGGAGACACGAAAAACTGTTTTTT. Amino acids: CASSSDRRHEKLFF.

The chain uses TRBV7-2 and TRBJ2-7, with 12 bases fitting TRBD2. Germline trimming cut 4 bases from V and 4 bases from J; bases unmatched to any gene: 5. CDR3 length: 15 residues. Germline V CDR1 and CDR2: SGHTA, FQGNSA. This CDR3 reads CASSSLAGGVYEQYF. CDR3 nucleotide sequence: TGTGCCAGCAGCTCCCTAGCGGGGGGGGTTTACGAGCAGTACTTC.

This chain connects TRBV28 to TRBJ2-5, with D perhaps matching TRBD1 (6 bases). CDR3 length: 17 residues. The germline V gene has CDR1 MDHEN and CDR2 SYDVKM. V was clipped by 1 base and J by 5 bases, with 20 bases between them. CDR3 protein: CASSLFTGTPEGETQYF. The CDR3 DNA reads TGTGCCAGCAGTTTATTCACTGGGACACCCGAAGGGGAGACCCAGTACTTC.

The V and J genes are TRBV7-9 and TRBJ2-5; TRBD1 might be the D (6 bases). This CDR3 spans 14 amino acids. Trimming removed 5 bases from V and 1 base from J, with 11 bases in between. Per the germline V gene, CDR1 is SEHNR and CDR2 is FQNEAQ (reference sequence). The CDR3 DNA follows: TGTGCCAGCAGCACGGACAGCCTCCAAGAGACCCAGTACTTC. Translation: CASSTDSLQETQYF.

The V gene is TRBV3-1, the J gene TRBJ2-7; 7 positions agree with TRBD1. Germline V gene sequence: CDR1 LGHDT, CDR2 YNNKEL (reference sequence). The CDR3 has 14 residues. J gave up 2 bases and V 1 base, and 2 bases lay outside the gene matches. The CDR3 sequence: CASSQVDRAYEQYF. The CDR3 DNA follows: TGTGCCAGCAGCCAAGTCGACAGGGCCTACGAGCAGTACTTC.

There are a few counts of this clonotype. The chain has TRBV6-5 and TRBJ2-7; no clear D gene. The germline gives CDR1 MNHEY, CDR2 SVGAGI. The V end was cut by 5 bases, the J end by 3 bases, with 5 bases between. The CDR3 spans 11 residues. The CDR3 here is CASSQDYEQYF. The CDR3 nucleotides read TGTGCCAGCAGTCAAGACTACGAGCAGTACTTC.

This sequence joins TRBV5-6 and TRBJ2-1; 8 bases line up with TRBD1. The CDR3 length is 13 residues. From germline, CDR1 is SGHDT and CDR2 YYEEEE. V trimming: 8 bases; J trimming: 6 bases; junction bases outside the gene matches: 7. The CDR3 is CASGGQGGNEQFF. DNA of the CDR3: TGTGCCAGTGGCGGACAGGGCGGCAATGAGCAGTTCTTC.

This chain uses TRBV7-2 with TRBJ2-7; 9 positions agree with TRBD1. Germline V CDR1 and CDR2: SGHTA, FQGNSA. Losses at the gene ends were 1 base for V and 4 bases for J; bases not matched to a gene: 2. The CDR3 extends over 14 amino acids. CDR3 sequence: CASSLDRGRYEQYF. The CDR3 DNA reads TGTGCCAGCAGCTTAGACAGGGGGCGATACGAGCAGTACTTC.

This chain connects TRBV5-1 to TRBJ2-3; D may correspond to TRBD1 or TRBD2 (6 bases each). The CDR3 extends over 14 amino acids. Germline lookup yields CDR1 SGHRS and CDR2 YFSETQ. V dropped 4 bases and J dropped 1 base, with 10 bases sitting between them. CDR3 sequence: CASSPRGRTDTQYF. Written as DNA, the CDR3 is TGCGCCAGCAGCCCACGGGGGCGCACAGATACGCAGTATTTT.

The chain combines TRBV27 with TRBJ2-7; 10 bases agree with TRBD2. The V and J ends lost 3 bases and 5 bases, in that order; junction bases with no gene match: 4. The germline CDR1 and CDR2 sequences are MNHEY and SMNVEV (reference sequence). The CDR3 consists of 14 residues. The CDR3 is CASSLTGTSDEQYF. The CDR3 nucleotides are TGTGCCAGCAGTTTGACCGGGACTAGCGACGAGCAGTACTTC.

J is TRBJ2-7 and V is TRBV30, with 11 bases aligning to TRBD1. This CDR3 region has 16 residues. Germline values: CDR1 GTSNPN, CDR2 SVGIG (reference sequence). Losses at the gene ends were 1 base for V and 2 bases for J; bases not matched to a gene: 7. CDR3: CAWSAPRTGGTYEQYF. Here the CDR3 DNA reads TGTGCCTGGAGTGCCCCTCGGACAGGGGGCACCTACGAGCAGTACTTC.

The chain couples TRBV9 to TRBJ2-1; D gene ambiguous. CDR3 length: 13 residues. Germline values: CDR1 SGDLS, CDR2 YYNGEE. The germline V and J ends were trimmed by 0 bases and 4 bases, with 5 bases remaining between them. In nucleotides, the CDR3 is TGTGCCAGCAGCGTAGAATCGTACAATGAGCAGTTCTTC. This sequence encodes CASSVESYNEQFF.

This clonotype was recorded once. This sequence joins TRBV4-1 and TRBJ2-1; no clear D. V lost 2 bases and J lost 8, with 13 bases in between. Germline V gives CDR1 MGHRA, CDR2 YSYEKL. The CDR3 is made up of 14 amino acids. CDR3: CASSQLQVLYEQFF. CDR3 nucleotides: TGCGCCAGCAGCCAACTGCAAGTATTGTATGAGCAGTTCTTC.

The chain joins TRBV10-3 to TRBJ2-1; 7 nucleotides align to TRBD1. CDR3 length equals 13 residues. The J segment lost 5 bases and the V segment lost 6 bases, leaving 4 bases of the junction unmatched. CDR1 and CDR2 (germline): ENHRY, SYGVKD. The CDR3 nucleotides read TGTGCCATCAGACAGGGGTTGGACAATGAGCAGTTCTTC. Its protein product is CAIRQGLDNEQFF.

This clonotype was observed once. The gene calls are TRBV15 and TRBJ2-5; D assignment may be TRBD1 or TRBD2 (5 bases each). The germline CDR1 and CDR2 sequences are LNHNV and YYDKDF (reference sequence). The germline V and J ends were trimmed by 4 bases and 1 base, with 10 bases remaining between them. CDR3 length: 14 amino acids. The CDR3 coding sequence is TGTGCCACCAGCACACCGGGACCCCAAGAGACCCAGTACTTC. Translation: CATSTPGPQETQYF.

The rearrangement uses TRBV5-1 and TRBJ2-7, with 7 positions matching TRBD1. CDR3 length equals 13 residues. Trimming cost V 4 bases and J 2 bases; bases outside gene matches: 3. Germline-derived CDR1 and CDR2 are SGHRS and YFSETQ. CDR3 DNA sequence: TGCGCCAGCAGCACCGGGACAGCCTACGAGCAGTACTTC. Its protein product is CASSTGTAYEQYF. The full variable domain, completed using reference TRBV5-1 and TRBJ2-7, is KAGVTQTPRYLIKTRGQQVTLSCSPISGHRSVSWYQQTPGQGLQFLFEYFSETQRNKGNFPGRFSGRQFSNSRSEMNVSTLELGDSALYLCASSTGTAYEQYFGPGTRLTVT.

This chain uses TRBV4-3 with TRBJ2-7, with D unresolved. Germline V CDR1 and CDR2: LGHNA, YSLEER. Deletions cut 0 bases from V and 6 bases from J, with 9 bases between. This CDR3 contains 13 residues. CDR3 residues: CASSQDRASEQYF. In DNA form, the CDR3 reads TGCGCCAGCAGCCAAGATCGGGCCAGCGAGCAGTACTTC.

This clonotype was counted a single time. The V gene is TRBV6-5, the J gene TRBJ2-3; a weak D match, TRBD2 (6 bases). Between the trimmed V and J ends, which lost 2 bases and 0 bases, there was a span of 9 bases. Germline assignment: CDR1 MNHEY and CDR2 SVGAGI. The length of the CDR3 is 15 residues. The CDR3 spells CASSYGGVSTDTQYF. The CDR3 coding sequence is TGTGCCAGCAGTTACGGCGGGGTTAGCACAGATACGCAGTATTTT.

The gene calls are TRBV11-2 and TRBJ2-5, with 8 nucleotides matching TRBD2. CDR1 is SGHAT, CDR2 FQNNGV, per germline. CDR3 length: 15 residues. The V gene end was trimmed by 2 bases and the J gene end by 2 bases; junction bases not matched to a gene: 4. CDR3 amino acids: CASSLRPSGQETQYF. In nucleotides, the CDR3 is TGTGCCAGCAGCTTACGGCCTAGCGGGCAAGAGACCCAGTACTTC.